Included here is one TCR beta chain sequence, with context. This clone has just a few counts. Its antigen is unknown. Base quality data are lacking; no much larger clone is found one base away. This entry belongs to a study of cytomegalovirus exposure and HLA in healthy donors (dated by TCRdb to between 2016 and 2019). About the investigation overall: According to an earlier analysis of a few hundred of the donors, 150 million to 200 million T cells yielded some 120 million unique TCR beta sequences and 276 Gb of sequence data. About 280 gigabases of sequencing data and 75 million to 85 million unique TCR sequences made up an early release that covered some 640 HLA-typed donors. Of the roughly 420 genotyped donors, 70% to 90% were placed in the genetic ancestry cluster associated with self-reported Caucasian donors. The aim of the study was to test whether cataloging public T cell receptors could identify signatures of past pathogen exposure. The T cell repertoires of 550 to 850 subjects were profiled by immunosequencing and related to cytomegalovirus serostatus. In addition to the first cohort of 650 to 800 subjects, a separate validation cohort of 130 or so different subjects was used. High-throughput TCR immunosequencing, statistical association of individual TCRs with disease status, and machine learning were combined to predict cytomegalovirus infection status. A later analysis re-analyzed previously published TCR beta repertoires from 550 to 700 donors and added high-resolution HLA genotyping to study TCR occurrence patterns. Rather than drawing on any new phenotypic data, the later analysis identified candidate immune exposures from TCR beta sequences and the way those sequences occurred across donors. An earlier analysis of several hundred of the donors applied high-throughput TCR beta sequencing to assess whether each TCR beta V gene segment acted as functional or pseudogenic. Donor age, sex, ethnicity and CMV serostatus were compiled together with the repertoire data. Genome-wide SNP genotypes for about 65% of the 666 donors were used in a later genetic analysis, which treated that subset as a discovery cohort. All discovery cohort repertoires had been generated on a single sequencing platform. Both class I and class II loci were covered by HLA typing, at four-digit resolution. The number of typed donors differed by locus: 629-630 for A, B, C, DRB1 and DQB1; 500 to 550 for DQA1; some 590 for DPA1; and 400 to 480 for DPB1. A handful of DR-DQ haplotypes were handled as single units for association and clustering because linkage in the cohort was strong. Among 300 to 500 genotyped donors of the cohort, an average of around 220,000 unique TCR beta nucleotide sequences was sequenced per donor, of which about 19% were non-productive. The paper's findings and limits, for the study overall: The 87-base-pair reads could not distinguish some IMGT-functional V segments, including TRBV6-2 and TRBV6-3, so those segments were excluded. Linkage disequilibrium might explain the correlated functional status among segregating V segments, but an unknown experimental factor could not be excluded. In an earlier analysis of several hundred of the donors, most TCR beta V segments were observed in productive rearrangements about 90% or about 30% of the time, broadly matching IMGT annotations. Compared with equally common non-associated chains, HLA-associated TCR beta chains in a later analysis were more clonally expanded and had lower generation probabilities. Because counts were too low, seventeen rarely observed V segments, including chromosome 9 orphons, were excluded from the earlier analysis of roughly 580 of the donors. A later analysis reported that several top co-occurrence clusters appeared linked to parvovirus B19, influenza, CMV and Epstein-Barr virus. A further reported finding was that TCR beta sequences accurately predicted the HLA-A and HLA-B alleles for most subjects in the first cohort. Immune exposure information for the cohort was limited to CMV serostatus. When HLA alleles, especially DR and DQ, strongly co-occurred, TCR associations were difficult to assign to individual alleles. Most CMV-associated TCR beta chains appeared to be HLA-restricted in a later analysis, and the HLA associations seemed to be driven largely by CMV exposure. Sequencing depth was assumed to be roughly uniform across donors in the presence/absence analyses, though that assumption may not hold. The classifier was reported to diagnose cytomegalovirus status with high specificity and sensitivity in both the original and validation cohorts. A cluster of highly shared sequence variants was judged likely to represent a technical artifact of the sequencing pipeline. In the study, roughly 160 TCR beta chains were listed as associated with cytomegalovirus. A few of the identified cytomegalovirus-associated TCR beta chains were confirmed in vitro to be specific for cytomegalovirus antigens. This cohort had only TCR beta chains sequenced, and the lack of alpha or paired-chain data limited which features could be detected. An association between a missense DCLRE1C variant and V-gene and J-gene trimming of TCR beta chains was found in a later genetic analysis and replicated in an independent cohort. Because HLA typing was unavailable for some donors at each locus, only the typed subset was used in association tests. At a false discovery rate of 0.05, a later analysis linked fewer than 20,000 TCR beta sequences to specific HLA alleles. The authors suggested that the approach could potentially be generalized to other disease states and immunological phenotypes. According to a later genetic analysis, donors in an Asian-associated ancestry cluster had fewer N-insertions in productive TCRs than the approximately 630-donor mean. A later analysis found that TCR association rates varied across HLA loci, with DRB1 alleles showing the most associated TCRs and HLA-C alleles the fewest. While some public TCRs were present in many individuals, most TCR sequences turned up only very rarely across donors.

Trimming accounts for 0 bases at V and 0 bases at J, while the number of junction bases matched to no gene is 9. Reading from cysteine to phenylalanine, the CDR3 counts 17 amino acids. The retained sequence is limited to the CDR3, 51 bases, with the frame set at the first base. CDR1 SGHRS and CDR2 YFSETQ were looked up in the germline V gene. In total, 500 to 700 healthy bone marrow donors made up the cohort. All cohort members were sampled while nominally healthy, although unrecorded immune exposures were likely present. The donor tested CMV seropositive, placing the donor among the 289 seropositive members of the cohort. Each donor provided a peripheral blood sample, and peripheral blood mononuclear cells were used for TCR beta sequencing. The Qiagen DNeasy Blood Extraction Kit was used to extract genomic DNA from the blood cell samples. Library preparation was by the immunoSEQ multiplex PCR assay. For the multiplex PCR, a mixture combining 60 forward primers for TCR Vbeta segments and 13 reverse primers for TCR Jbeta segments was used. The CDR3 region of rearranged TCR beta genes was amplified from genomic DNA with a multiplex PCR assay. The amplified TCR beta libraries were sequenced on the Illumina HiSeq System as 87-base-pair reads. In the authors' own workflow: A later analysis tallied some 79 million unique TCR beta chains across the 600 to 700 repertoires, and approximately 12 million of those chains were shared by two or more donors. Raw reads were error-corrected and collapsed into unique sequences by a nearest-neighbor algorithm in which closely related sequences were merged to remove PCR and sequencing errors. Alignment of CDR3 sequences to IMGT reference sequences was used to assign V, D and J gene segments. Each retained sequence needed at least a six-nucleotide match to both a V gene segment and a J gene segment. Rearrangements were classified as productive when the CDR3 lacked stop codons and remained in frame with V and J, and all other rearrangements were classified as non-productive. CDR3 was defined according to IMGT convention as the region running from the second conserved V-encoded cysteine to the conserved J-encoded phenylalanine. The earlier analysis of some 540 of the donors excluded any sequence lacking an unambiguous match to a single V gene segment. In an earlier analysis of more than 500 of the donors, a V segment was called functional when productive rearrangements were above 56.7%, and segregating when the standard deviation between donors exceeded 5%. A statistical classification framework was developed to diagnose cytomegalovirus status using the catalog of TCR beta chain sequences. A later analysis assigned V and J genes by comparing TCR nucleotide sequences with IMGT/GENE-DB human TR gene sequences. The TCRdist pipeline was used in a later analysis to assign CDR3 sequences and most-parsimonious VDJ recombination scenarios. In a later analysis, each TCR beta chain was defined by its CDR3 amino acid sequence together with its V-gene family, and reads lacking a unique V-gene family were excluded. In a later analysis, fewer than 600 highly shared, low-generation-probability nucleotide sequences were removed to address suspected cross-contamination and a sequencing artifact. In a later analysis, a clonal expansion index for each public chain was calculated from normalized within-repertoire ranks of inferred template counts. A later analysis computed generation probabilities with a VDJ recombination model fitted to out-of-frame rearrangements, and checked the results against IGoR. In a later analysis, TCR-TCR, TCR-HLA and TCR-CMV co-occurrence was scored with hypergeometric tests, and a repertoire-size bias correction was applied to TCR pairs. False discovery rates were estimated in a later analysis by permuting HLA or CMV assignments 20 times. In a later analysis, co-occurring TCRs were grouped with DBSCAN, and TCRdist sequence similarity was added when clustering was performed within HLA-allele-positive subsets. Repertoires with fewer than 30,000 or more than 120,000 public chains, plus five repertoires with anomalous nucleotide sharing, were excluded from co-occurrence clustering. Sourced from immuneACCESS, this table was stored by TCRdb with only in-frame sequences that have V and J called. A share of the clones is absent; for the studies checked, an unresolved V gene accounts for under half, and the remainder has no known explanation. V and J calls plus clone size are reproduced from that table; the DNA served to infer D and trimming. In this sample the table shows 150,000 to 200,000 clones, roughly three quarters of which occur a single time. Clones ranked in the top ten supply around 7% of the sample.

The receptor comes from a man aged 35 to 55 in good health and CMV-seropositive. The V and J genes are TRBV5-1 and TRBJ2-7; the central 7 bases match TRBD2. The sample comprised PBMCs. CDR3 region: CASSLGGLRDSSYEQYF. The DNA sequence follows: TGCGCCAGCAGCTTGGGGGGACTACGAGATAGCTCCTACGAGCAGTACTTC. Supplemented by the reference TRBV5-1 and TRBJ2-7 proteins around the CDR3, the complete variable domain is KAGVTQTPRYLIKTRGQQVTLSCSPISGHRSVSWYQQTPGQGLQFLFEYFSETQRNKGNFPGRFSGRQFSNSRSEMNVSTLELGDSALYLCASSLGGLRDSSYEQYFGPGTRLTVT.